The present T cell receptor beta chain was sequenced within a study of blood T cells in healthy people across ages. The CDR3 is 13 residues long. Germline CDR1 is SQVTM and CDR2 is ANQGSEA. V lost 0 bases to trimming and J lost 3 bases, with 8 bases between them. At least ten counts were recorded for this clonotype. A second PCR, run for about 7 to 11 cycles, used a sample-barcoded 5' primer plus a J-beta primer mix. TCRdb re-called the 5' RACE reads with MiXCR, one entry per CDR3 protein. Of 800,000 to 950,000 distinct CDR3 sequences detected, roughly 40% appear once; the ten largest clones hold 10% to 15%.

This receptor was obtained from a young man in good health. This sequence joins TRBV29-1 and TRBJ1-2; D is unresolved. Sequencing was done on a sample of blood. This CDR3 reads CSVEDLGDYGYTF. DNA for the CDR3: TGCAGCGTTGAAGACCTCGGGGACTATGGCTACACCTTC.